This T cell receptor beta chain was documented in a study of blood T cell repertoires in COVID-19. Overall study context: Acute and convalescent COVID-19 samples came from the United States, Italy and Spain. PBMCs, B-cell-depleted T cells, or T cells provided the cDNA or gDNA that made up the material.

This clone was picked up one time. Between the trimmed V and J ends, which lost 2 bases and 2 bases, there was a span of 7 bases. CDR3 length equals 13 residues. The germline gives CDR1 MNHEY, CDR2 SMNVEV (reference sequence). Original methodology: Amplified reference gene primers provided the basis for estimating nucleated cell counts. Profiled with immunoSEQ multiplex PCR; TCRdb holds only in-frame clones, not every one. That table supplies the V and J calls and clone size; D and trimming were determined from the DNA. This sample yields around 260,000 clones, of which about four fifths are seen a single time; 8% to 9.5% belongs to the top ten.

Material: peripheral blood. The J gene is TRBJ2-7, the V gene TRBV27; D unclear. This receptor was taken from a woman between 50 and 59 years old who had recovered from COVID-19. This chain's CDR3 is CASSLESAYEQYF. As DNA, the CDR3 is TGTGCCAGCAGTTTAGAGTCCGCCTACGAGCAGTACTTC.